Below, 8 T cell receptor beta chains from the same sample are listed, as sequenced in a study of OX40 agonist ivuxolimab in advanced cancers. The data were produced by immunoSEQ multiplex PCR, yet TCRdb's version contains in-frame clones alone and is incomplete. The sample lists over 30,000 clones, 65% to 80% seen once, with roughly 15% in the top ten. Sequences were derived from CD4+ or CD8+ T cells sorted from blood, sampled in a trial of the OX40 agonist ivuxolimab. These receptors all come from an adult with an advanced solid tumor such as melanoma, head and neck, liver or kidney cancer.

In nucleotides, the CDR3 is TGCGCCAGCAGTCTGGCGGGGGGTAATTCACCCCTCCACTTT. It is translated as CASSLAGGNSPLHF. This sequence joins TRBV4-1 and TRBJ1-6; D may be TRBD1 (5 bases). CDR1 is MGHRA and CDR2 is YSYEKL in the germline V gene. CDR3 length: 14 amino acids. The V gene lost 6 bases and the J gene lost 6 bases, with 12 bases spanning the gap.

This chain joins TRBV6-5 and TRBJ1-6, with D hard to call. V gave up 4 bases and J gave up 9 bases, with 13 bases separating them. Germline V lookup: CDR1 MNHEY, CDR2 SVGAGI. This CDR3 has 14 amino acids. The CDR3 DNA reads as TGTGCCAGCAGTTCTGCGGGGTTACGTTCACCCCTCCACTTT. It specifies CASSSAGLRSPLHF.

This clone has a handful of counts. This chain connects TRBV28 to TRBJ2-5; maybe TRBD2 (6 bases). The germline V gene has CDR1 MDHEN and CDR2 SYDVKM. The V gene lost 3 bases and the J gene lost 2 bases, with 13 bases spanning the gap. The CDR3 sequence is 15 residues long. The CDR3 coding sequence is TGTGCCAGCAGTTTGGGCGGGGCGGGGCAAGAGACCCAGTACTTC. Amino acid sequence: CASSLGGAGQETQYF. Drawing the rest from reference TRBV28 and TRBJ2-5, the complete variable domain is DVKVTQSSRYLVKRTGEKVFLECVQDMDHENMFWYRQDPGLGLRLIYFSYDVKMKEKGDIPEGYSVSREKKERFSLILESASTNQTSMYLCASSLGGAGQETQYFGPGTRLLVL.

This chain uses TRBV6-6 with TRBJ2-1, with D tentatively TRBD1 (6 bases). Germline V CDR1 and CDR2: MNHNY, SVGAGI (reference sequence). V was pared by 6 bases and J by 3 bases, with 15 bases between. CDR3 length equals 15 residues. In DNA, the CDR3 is TGTGCCAGCAGGCCCGGGACAACAGACTACAATGAGCAGTTCTTC. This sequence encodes CASRPGTTDYNEQFF.

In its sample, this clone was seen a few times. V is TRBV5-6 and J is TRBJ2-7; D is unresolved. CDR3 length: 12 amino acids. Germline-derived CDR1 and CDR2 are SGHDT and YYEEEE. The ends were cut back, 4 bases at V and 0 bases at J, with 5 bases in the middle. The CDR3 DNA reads TGTGCCAGCAGCCGCGACTCCTACGAGCAGTACTTC. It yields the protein CASSRDSYEQYF.

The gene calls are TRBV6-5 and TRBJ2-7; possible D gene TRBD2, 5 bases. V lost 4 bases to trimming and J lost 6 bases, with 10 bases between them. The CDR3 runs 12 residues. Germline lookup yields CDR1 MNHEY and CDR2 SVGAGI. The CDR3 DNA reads TGTGCCAGCAGTTCCGGTACTAGCGAGCAGTACTTC. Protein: CASSSGTSEQYF.

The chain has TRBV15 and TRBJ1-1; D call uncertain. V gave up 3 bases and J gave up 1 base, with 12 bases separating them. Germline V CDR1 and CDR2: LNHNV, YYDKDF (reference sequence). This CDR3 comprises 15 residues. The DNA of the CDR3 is TGTGCCACCAGCAGCGGACTCCTCAAGAACACTGAAGCTTTCTTT. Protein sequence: CATSSGLLKNTEAFF.

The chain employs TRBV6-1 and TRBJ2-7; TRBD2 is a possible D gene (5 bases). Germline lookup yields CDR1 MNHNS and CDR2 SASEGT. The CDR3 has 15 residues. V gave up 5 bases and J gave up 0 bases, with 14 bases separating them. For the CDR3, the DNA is TGTGCCAGCAGTTCCCGGACTCCCAGCTCCTACGAGCAGTACTTC. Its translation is CASSSRTPSSYEQYF.